This entry concerns a single T cell receptor (beta chain). There is no known antigen for this receptor. No much larger clone is present one base from it, and per-base qualities are unavailable. Other nucleotide sequences in the sample specify the same CDR3. The data stem from a study of shared clonotypes between healthy human individuals (dated by TCRdb to 2019 to 2021). Background on the whole study: The cohort included a few men and a couple of women between 18 and 49 years of age. Per donor, leukapheresis produced somewhere between about 0.9 and 9.5 billion PBMCs. To increase sequencing depth and limit assay-specific biases, TCR repertoire library preparation and sequencing were carried out by different laboratories using diverse techniques. Per donor, three plates each were used for CD4 naive and CD4 memory, two for CD8 naive, and one for CD8 memory. To estimate repertoire size and how much clonotypes are shared between individuals, the study performed deep sequencing of blood TCR repertoires from roughly five healthy adults. The paper as a whole reports these results and caveats: Compared with non-shared clonotypes, clonotypes shared by all four sorted-subset donors had higher generation probabilities. Larger estimated clonotype richness was generally found for naive subsets than for memory subsets. Because the study included only a small number of donors, the genetic and exposure-history diversity represented was limited. Incomplete sequencing was indicated by rarefaction of sorted-subset datasets, despite the large sequencing depth. Based on pairwise subsampling, the degree of clonotype sharing among donors was expected to be affected by sequencing depth. Sampling was limited to blood, and TCR repertoires in tissue likely differ from TCR repertoires in blood. Sharing across a few donors was observed for about 5% of naive CD4, less than 4% of naive CD8, around 2.5% of memory CD4, and about 0.4% of memory CD8 clonotypes.

CDR1 SGHAT and CDR2 FQNNGV are derived from the germline V gene. The CDR3 covers 12 residues, taking in both the cysteine and the phenylalanine. The entry retains the CDR3 DNA only, 36 bases that are in frame from base 1. The trim is 4 bases for V and 0 bases for J, with a gap of 3 bases between the germline ends. Using the deep immunoSEQ assay, TCR CDR3 regions were amplified from genomic DNA by multiplex PCR. For each cell subset, the extracted genomic DNA was distributed evenly across all wells of several immunoSEQ 96-well plates, and each plate served as one replicate. Each replicate PCR for sorted subsets received about 0.2 ug genomic DNA, equal to tens of thousands of T cell genomes. The purified libraries were quantified using a Qubit 3.0 fluorometer, sized with a Bioanalyzer 2100, and then quantified again using the KAPA Library Quantification kit. A separate single-read 150-cycle Illumina NextSeq 550 flow cell was used to sequence each immunoSEQ 96-well plate. The authors' pipeline ran thus. Because the immunoSEQ output included only junctional sequences and no quality scores, the filtering could not be the same as the filtering used for full-length reads. To assign V/J genes and CDR3, sequences were annotated against IMGT germline references using PyIR, a Python wrapper for IgBLAST v1.9. Reads were filtered out if the reads had weak V/J assignments (E-value above 1e-6), no CDR3, stop codons, out-of-frame junctions, or ambiguous translated residues. A V3J clonotype was defined by an identical inferred V gene, J gene, and CDR3 amino acid sequence. To compute the percentage overlap between repertoires, the number of shared unique clonotypes was divided by the size of the smaller repertoire. RTK rarefaction, the Chao1 estimator, and Recon v2.1 estimates of unobserved clonotypes were used to assess repertoire richness. For all TCRbeta clonotypes obtained by the gDNA method from a few donors, generation probabilities were computed with OLGA. What TCRdb holds here is the immuneACCESS table cut down to in-frame rearrangements. Part of the clones is not present; checked against another copy, under half of the missing clones reflect an unresolved V gene, and the others are unexplained. Clone size and V and J calls were adopted from that table, with D and trimming inferred from the DNA. This sample gives fewer than 700,000 clones in total; 85% to 95% of them show up just once. The ten largest clones represent approximately 0.12% of the sample.

CD8 naive samples were CD45RO-negative cells positively selected for CCR7, giving a CD45RA+CCR7+ population that excluded TemRA cells. Donors were healthy HIV-negative adults with no recently reported acute infections or vaccinations. Every donor was a Caucasian adult living in Nashville, Tennessee, USA. After blood collection by leukapheresis, PBMCs were isolated using Ficoll-Histopaque density gradient centrifugation and then cryopreserved in the vapor phase of liquid nitrogen. Purity and quantity of every magnetically sorted T cell population were checked by analytical flow cytometry. Genomic DNA was isolated from each sorted fraction and quantified by UV absorbance on a Nanodrop 2000c.

Sample: naive CD8+ T cells sorted from blood. In light of the paper, this sample's cell subset or site label describes: CD45RA+CCR7+. This receptor chain uses TRBV11-2 and TRBJ2-5; no D gene is confidently identified. The clonotype originates from a woman younger than 45 in good health. The CDR3 reads as follows: CASSSYQETQYF. The bases are TGTGCCAGCAGCTCGTACCAAGAGACCCAGTACTTC.